The subject of this entry is one T cell receptor beta chain. Its antigen is currently unknown. These data are taken from a study of cytomegalovirus exposure and HLA in healthy donors. Study-level information: Unique TCRs from HLA-typed donors, roughly 89 million of them, were held in an early data release. Findings of the study overall: Sequencing depth across donors, presence/absence analyses assumed, was roughly uniform.

The PCR employed 60 Vbeta primers together with 13 Jbeta primers. Method: immunoSEQ multiplex PCR; TCRdb's copy keeps in-frame clones and lacks some. The repertoire consists of 160,000 or so clones, with around 80% occurring once and the leading ten covering 6% to 9%. Trimming removed 5 bases from V and 1 base from J; junction bases left unmatched: 15. CDR3 length: 18 amino acids. CDR1 is LNHDA, CDR2 SQIVND, per germline (reference sequence). The clonotype comes from a woman aged 25 to 39 in good health and CMV-seropositive. The sequenced sample consisted of PBMCs. The V gene is TRBV19, the J gene TRBJ1-1; 8 bases line up with TRBD1. The CDR3 here is CASSLDGSRGRGNTEAFF. CDR3 DNA sequence: TGTGCCAGTAGTCTGGACGGATCCAGGGGGCGCGGGAACACTGAAGCTTTCTTT. Variable domain in full (rest from reference TRBV19 and TRBJ1-1): DGGITQSPKYLFRKEGQNVTLSCEQNLNHDAMYWYRQDPGQGLRLIYYSQIVNDFQKGDIAEGYSVSREKKESFPLTVTSAQKNPTAFYLCASSLDGSRGRGNTEAFFGQGTRLTVV.